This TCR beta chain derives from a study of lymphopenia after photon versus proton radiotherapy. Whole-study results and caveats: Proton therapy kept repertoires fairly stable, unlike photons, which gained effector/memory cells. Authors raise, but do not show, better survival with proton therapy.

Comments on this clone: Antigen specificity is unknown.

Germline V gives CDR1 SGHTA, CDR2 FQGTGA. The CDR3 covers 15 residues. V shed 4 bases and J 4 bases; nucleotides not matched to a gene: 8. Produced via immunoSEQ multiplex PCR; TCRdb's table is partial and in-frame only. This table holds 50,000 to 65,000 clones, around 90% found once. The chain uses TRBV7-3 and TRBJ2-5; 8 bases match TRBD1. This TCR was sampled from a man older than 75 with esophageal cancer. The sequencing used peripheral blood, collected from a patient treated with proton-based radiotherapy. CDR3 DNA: TGTGCCAGCAGCTCTCAGGGGGCTGAGGGAGAGACCCAGTACTTC. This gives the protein CASSSQGAEGETQYF.